This T cell receptor beta chain originates from a study of OX40 agonist ivuxolimab in advanced cancers. In regard to this clone: The antigen remains undetermined.

Data came from immunoSEQ multiplex PCR; TCRdb stores just in-frame clones and leaves some out. The sample consists of 20,000 to 30,000 clones, about 85% of them appearing once. Per germline, CDR1 MNHNY and CDR2 SVGAGI (reference sequence). The CDR3 is 14 amino acids. The V gene lost 6 bases and the J gene lost 1 base, with 12 bases spanning the gap. Study results and caveats: Averaged across samples, CD8+ T cells carried more expanded clones than CD4+ did. In the expanded peripheral T cells, antigen specificity was never determined.

Source: CD4+ or CD8+ T cells sorted from blood, taken in a trial of the OX40 agonist ivuxolimab. The chain employs TRBV6-6 and TRBJ1-2; possibly TRBD1 for D (6 bases). The TCR originated in an adult with an advanced solid tumor such as melanoma, head and neck, liver or kidney cancer. The chain's CDR3 is CASSPTGINYGYTF. The CDR3, as DNA: TGTGCCAGCAGCCCTACAGGGATTAACTATGGCTACACCTTC.